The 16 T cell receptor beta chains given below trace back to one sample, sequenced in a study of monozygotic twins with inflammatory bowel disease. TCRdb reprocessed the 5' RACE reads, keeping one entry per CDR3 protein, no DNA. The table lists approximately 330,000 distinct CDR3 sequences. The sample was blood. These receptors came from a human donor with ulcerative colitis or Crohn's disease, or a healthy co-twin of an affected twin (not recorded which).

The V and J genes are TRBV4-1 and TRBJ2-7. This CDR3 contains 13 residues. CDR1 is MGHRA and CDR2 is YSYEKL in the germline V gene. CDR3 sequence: CTSSQEGLYEQYF.

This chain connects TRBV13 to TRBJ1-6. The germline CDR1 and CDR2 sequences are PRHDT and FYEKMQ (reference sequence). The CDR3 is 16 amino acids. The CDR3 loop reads CASSLKSGVGNSPLHF.

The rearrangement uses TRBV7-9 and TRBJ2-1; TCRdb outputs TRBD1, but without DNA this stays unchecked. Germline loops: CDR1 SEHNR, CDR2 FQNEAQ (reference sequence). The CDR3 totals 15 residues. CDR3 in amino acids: CAGSHRDRGPNEQFF. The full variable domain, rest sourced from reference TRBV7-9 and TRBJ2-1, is DTGVSQNPRHKITKRGQNVTFRCDPISEHNRLYWYRQTLGQGPEFLTYFQNEAQLEKSRLLSDRFSAERPKGSFSTLEIQRTEQGDSAMYLCAGSHRDRGPNEQFFGPGTRLTVL.

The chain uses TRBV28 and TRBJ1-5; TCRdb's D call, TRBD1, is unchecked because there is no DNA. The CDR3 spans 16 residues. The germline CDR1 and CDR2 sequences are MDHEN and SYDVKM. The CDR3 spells CASSLGTGSSNQPQHF.

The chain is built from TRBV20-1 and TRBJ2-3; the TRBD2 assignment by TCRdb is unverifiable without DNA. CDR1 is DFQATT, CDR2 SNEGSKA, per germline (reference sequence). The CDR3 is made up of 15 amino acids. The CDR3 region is CSARRLAGVADTQYF.

The CDR3 loop reads CASSAGQWGYTGELFF. This chain joins TRBV11-3 and TRBJ2-2; TCRdb picks TRBD1, but there is no DNA to check that call. The CDR3 covers 16 residues. Per the germline V gene, CDR1 is SGHNT and CDR2 is YENEEA. Based on the CDR3 plus reference TRBV11-3 and TRBJ2-2, the full variable domain is EAGVVQSPRYKIIEKKQPVAFWCNPISGHNTLYWYLQNLGQGPELLIRYENEEAVDDSQLPKDRFSAERLKGVDSTLKIQPAELGDSAVYLCASSAGQWGYTGELFFGEGSRLTVL.

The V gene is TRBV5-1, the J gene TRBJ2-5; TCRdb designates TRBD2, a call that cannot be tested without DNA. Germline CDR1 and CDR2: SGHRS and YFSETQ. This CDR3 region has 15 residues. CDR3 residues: CASSSTSGREETQYF.

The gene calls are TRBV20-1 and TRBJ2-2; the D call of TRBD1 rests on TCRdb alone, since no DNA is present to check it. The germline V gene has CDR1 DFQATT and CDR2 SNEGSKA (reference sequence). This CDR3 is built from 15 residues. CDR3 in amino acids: CSARSPTGYTGELFF.

This CDR3 is CASSQRQGADYGYTF. J is TRBJ1-2 and V is TRBV7-2; TCRdb indicates TRBD1, and absent DNA this call remains unverified. Germline V gene sequence: CDR1 SGHTA, CDR2 FQGNSA. The CDR3 sequence is 15 residues long.

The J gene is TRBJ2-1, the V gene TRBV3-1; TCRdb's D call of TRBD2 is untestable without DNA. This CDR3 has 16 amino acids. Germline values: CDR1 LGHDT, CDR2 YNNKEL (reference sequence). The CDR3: CASSQDLSGGAREQFF.

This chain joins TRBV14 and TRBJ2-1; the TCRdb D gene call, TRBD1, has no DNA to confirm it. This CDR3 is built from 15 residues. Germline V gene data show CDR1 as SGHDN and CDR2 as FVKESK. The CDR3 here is CASSPGTGTYNEQLF. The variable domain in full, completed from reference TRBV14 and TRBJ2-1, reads EAGVTQFPSHSVIEKGQTVTLRCDPISGHDNLYWYRRVMGKEIKFLLHFVKESKQDESGMPNNRFLAERTGGTYSTLKVQPAELEDSGVYFCASSPGTGTYNEQLFGPGTRLTVL.

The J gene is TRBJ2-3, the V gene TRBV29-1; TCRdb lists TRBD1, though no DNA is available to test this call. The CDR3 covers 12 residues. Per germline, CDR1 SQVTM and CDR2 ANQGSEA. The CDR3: CSVEQGADTQYF.

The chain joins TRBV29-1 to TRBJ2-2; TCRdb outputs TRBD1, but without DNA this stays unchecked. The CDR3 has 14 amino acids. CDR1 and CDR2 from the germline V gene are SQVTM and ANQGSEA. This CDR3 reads CSVYGTGKSGELFF.

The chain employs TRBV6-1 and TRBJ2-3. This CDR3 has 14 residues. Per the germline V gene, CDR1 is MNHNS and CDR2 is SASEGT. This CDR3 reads CASSPTHRGDTQYF.

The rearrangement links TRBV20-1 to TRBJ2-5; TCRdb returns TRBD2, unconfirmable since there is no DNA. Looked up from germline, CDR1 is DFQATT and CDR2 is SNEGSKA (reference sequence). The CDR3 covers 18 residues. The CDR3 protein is CSARIPPTGTSAEETQYF.

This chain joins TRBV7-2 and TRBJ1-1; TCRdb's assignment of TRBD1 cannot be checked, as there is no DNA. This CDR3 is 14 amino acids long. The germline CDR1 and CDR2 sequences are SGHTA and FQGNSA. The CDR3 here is CASSLAPGFTEAFF.